This T cell receptor beta chain was sequenced in a study of pediatric ulcerative colitis. Repertoires were generated with immunoSEQ multiplex PCR, while TCRdb's copy carries only in-frame clones and drops some. The table has tens of thousands of clones, 75% seen once; the top ten hold approximately 9%. The V end lost 5 bases, the J end lost 3 bases, and 11 bases lay between the germline ends. CDR1 and CDR2 (germline): SEHNR, FQNEAQ (reference sequence). This CDR3 is 14 amino acids long. The rectum was sampled with one to two pinch biopsies at colonoscopy. The rearrangement joins TRBV7-9 to TRBJ2-1; D might be TRBD1 (6 bases). The TCR sequence derives from a boy between 5 and 17 years old with severe ulcerative colitis. The specimen was gut tissue. CDR3 sequence: CASSDRIDYNEQFF. CDR3 nucleotide sequence: TGTGCCAGCAGCGACAGGATAGACTACAATGAGCAGTTCTTC.